The clone carrying this T cell receptor (beta chain) was picked up many times. Antigen unknown. This sample was included in a study of T cells in Graves' hyperthyroidism and ophthalmopathy. General study results and limits: Blood also held most thyroid clonotypes expanded beyond 0.001. Ophthalmopathy was predicted by the model a median of about 6.5 months ahead of onset.

Between the trimmed V and J ends, which lost 5 bases and 6 bases, there was a span of 14 bases. CDR3 length: 14 residues. In germline, CDR1 is SGHTA, CDR2 FQGTGA. The source material, RNA transcripts, was used to amplify TCR beta CDR3 regions. The TCR CDR3 was amplified in a first-round RT-PCR using the HTBI primer set. TCRdb used MiXCR to reprocess the multiplex PCR reads, holding one entry per CDR3 protein. Seen here are fewer than 650,000 distinct CDR3 sequences, 13% to 15% observed once, and the top ten hold roughly 7.1%. Ophthalmopathy patients all had a Clinical Activity Score of at least 3, a NOSPECS grade of at least 4 and disease under 3 months old. A roughly 10 ml volume of fresh peripheral blood provided the PBMCs.

The TCR originated in a woman under 30 with Graves' ophthalmopathy. Input material: blood. The rearrangement joins TRBV7-3 to TRBJ1-5; perhaps TRBD1 as D (6 bases). CDR3 amino acids: CASSLSGGSQPQHF. The CDR3 DNA reads TGTGCCAGCAGCCTTAGCGGGGGCAGTCAGCCCCAGCATTTT. Using reference TRBV7-3 and TRBJ1-5 for the parts outside the CDR3, the full variable domain is GAGVSQTPSNKVTEKGKYVELRCDPISGHTALYWYRQSLGQGPEFLIYFQGTGAADDSGLPNDRFFAVRPEGSVSTLKIQRTERGDSAVYLCASSLSGGSQPQHFGDGTRLSIL.